The sequence of this T cell receptor (beta chain) was determined in a study of blood T cell repertoires in COVID-19. Assay used: immunoSEQ multiplex PCR; TCRdb lists only in-frame clones, some missing. Of around 400,000 clones in the sample, around 83% were seen once. The clonotype comes from a woman aged 50 to 60 who had recovered from COVID-19. Source material: PBMCs or T cells enriched from blood (not recorded which).

Here the CDR3 reads CSVDDTPFSYNEQFF. Written as DNA, the CDR3 is TGCAGCGTCGATGACACCCCGTTCTCCTACAATGAGCAGTTCTTC. The chain couples TRBV29-1 to TRBJ2-1; D not certain. Trimming cost V 6 bases and J 0 bases, with 15 bases left between them. This CDR3 contains 15 residues. Germline assignment: CDR1 SQVTM and CDR2 ANQGSEA.